Below are 20 T cell receptor beta chains sequenced from a single sample in a study of T cell changes during pregnancy in multiple sclerosis. Using immunoSEQ multiplex PCR, the repertoire was profiled, and TCRdb retains in-frame clones only, with some absent. The sample consists of tens of thousands of clones, about 92% of them appearing once. The source material was peripheral blood, sampled in the third trimester of pregnancy. The receptors were gathered from a female donor in good health, enrolled as a control in a pregnancy study.

The rearrangement joins TRBV30 to TRBJ2-1; 9 bases are a match to TRBD2. The V segment lost 4 bases and the J segment 8 bases; nucleotides outside the gene matches: 3. Germline V gene data show CDR1 as GTSNPN and CDR2 as SVGIG (reference sequence). CDR3 length: 12 amino acids. The CDR3 DNA sequence: TGTGCCTGGATGGCGGGAGGGGATGAGCAGTTCTTC. Amino acid sequence: CAWMAGGDEQFF.

The rearrangement links TRBV27 to TRBJ2-2; 9 bases are a match to TRBD1. In germline, CDR1 is MNHEY, CDR2 SMNVEV (reference sequence). V lost 3 bases and J lost 4; bases outside the gene matches: 3. The CDR3 is 15 residues long. Here the CDR3 reads CASSFGTGITGELFF. CDR3 nucleotides: TGTGCCAGCAGTTTTGGGACAGGGATCACCGGGGAGCTGTTTTTT.

The genes are TRBV5-5 and TRBJ2-7, with TRBD2 identical over 7 bases. The CDR3 has 17 residues. Germline V lookup: CDR1 SGHKS, CDR2 YYEKEE (reference sequence). The V and J ends lost 4 bases and 1 base, in that order; junction bases with no gene match: 14. The CDR3 loop reads CASSRPWASGLSYEQYF. The CDR3 DNA is TGTGCCAGCAGCCGCCCTTGGGCTAGCGGATTATCCTACGAGCAGTACTTC. Looking up the rest from reference TRBV5-5 and TRBJ2-7 gives the full variable domain: DAGVTQSPTHLIKTRGQQVTLRCSPISGHKSVSWYQQVLGQGPQFIFQYYEKEERGRGNFPDRFSARQFPNYSSELNVNALLLGDSALYLCASSRPWASGLSYEQYFGPGTRLTVT.

The chain couples TRBV28 to TRBJ2-3; 8 bases line up with TRBD1. The germline V gene encodes CDR1 MDHEN and CDR2 SYDVKM. V lost 5 bases and J lost 1; bases outside the gene matches: 2. The CDR3 is made up of 14 amino acids. The CDR3 loop reads CASSQDRGTDTQYF. The DNA for the CDR3 is TGTGCCAGCAGTCAGGACAGGGGCACAGATACGCAGTATTTT.

This chain's CDR3 is CASSLGDLHNEQFF. Written as DNA, the CDR3 is TGTGCCAGCAGCTTAGGGGACTTGCACAATGAGCAGTTCTTC. The chain combines TRBV7-6 with TRBJ2-1, with D maybe TRBD2 (6 bases). Germline-derived CDR1 and CDR2 are SGHVS and FNYEAQ. The V end lost 1 base, the J end lost 5 bases, and 9 bases lay between the germline ends. This CDR3 contains 14 residues.

The V and J genes are TRBV28 and TRBJ1-5, with 10 bases matching TRBD1. The length of the CDR3 is 16 residues. The junction had 7 bases not matched to a gene; V was cut back by 7 bases and J by 1 base. CDR1 is MDHEN, CDR2 SYDVKM, per germline. The CDR3 DNA reads as TGTGCCAGCACCGAGCGGACAGGGGGAAGCAATCAGCCCCAGCATTTT. It is translated as CASTERTGGSNQPQHF.

Points on this clone: The junction shows a germline mismatch at one end, possibly a read error. The chain carries TRBV9 and TRBJ2-6; TRBD2 matches 10 bases. CDR1 and CDR2 from the germline V gene are SGDLS and YYNGEE. The CDR3 runs 14 residues. The CDR3 nucleotides are TGTGCCAGCAGCTTGTTACTTAGCGGGGGGACCGTTGCTTTC. This translates into CASSLLLSGGTVAF.

The V call is TRBV7-8, the J call TRBJ1-2, with a tentative D call TRBD1 (5 bases). The germline CDR1 and CDR2 sequences are SGHVS and FQNEAQ. The CDR3 length is 14 residues. The V and J ends lost 5 bases and 2 bases respectively, with 12 bases between them. CDR3 nucleotide sequence: TGTGCCAGCAGCATGCAGACAGTAAACTATGGCTACACCTTC. Its translation is CASSMQTVNYGYTF. Filled out from reference TRBV7-8 and TRBJ1-2, the complete variable domain reads GAGVSQSPRYKVAKRGQDVALRCDPISGHVSLFWYQQALGQGPEFLTYFQNEAQLDKSGLPSDRFFAERPEGSVSTLKIQRTQQEDSAVYLCASSMQTVNYGYTFGSGTRLTVV.

The rearrangement uses TRBV5-6 and TRBJ1-5; tentative D call: TRBD1 (5 bases). V lost 4 bases and J 5 bases, leaving 10 bases between the germline ends. The germline gives CDR1 SGHDT, CDR2 YYEEEE. The CDR3 spans 13 residues. In DNA form, the CDR3 reads TGTGCCAGCAGCCGGTCAGGGTATCAGCCCCAGCATTTT. Amino acid sequence: CASSRSGYQPQHF.

With respect to this clone: This CDR3 is also generated by other DNA sequences in the sample. This chain uses TRBV5-1 with TRBJ2-5; the match to TRBD2 covers 9 bases. This CDR3 comprises 16 residues. Germline V gene sequence: CDR1 SGHRS, CDR2 YFSETQ. After removal of 2 bases from V and 1 base from J, the junction contained 6 bases not matched to a gene. In DNA, the CDR3 is TGCGCCAGCAGCTTAGGGCTAGCGGGGATCCAAGAGACCCAGTACTTC. This translates into CASSLGLAGIQETQYF.

The rearrangement joins TRBV19 to TRBJ1-1; D uncertain. The ends were cut back, 3 bases at V and 6 bases at J, with 11 bases in the middle. Germline loops: CDR1 LNHDA, CDR2 SQIVND (reference sequence). The CDR3 length is 13 residues. CDR3 loop: CASSIGPQAEAFF. Written as DNA, the CDR3 is TGTGCCAGTAGTATTGGCCCGCAGGCTGAAGCTTTCTTT.

V is TRBV18 and J is TRBJ1-6, with D perhaps matching TRBD1 (5 bases). CDR3 length: 14 residues. V dropped 4 bases and J dropped 9 bases, with 13 bases sitting between them. In germline, CDR1 is KGHSH, CDR2 LQKENI. Here the CDR3 DNA reads TGTGCCAGCTCACGAAACCAGGGTCGTTCACCCCTCCACTTT. This gives the protein CASSRNQGRSPLHF.

V and J are TRBV11-2 and TRBJ1-1; weak D call: TRBD1 (5 bases). The CDR3 spans 14 residues. With 5 bases removed from V and 3 bases from J, the gap between germline ends came to 13 bases. CDR1 is SGHAT, CDR2 FQNNGV, per germline. This chain's CDR3 is CASSMGGGYTEAFF. The CDR3 DNA follows: TGTGCCAGCAGCATGGGGGGGGGATACACTGAAGCTTTCTTT. Together with reference TRBV11-2 and TRBJ1-1, the CDR3 gives the full variable domain: EAGVAQSPRYKIIEKRQSVAFWCNPISGHATLYWYQQILGQGPKLLIQFQNNGVVDDSQLPKDRFSAERLKGVDSTLKIQPAKLEDSAVYLCASSMGGGYTEAFFGQGTRLTVV.

This chain uses TRBV10-2 with TRBJ2-7; D may be TRBD2 (5 bases). The CDR3 covers 14 residues. The V and J ends lost 6 bases and 3 bases respectively, with 15 bases between them. Germline V gives CDR1 WSHSY, CDR2 SAAADI. This CDR3 reads CASRGGIGYYEQYF. The DNA of the CDR3 is TGCGCCAGCAGAGGAGGCATAGGCTACTACGAGCAGTACTTC.

The table lists this clone with a count of one. The chain couples TRBV4-2 to TRBJ2-2, with 9 nucleotides matching TRBD2. This CDR3 has 15 amino acids. Germline trimming cut 5 bases from V and 4 bases from J; bases unmatched to any gene: 5. From germline, CDR1 is LGHNA and CDR2 YNFKEQ. The CDR3 nucleotides read TGTGCCAGCAGCGAAGCGGGGGGACTCACCGGGGAGCTGTTTTTT. Protein product: CASSEAGGLTGELFF.

The chain couples TRBV6-4 to TRBJ1-1; 9 bases are shared with TRBD1. Germline CDR1 reads MRHNA; CDR2 reads SNTAGT. The CDR3 runs to 17 residues. V gave up 6 bases and J gave up 1 base; unmatched junction bases: 12. The CDR3 is CASSQPSGQGGNTEAFF. The CDR3, as DNA: TGTGCCAGCAGCCAACCTTCGGGACAGGGAGGGAACACTGAAGCTTTCTTT.

This clone was seen a few times. V is TRBV5-6 and J is TRBJ1-6; 9 nucleotides agree with TRBD1. This CDR3 has 15 amino acids. Trimming took 1 base from V and 10 from J; bases not matched to a gene: 6. Germline V CDR1 and CDR2: SGHDT, YYEEEE. The CDR3 sequence is CASSLRDRVISPLHF. The CDR3 DNA reads as TGTGCCAGCAGCTTGCGGGACAGGGTCATATCACCCCTCCACTTT.

V is TRBV27 and J is TRBJ2-4; 7 bases agree with TRBD2. CDR1 and CDR2 from the germline V gene are MNHEY and SMNVEV (reference sequence). With V trimmed by 3 bases and J by 7 bases, 3 bases remained unmatched. The CDR3 totals 13 residues. For the CDR3, the DNA is TGTGCCAGCAGTTTGGGAGGGGAGAACATTCAGTACTTC. Encoded protein: CASSLGGENIQYF.

A single count supports this clone. The V gene is TRBV27, the J gene TRBJ2-1; maybe TRBD2 (5 bases). Per germline, CDR1 MNHEY and CDR2 SMNVEV (reference sequence). This CDR3 has 18 amino acids. V was clipped by 4 bases and J by 3 bases, with 22 bases between them. CDR3 in DNA: TGTGCCAGCAGTTCGTATACTGAAAGCGGTGCGGGCTACAATGAGCAGTTCTTC. Protein product: CASSSYTESGAGYNEQFF.

This chain connects TRBV2 to TRBJ1-3; TRBD1 matches at 9 bases. V was clipped by 8 bases and J by 4 bases; unmatched bases: 9. Germline CDR1 SNHLY, CDR2 FYNNEI. The CDR3 consists of 15 residues. The CDR3 bases are TGTGCCAGCGCCAGAGGGACAGGGCGAGGAAACACCATATATTTT. Residues: CASARGTGRGNTIYF.